The entry below describes one T cell receptor (beta chain). There is no known antigen for this receptor. Qualities for individual bases were not recorded, and no much larger clone is one base off. The sample belongs to a study of cytomegalovirus exposure and HLA in healthy donors (dated by TCRdb to about 2017). Describing the broader study: An earlier analysis of approximately 590 of the donors reported about 290 Gb of sequence data and 117 million unique TCR beta sequences from roughly 180 million T cells. The number of typed donors differed by locus: 629-630 for A, B, C, DRB1 and DQB1; approximately 530 for DQA1; 606 for DPA1; and some 450 for DPB1. All discovery cohort repertoires had been generated on a single sequencing platform. In addition to the first cohort of 666 subjects, a separate validation cohort of some 120 different subjects was used. Among 300 to 500 genotyped donors of the cohort, an average of about 220,000 unique TCR beta nucleotide sequences was sequenced per donor, of which about 18% were non-productive. A later analysis re-analyzed previously published TCR beta repertoires from about 600 donors and added high-resolution HLA genotyping to study TCR occurrence patterns. The later analysis used no new phenotypic data to find candidate immune exposures, relying instead on TCR beta sequences and their occurrence across donors. HLA typing included class I and class II loci at four-digit resolution. An early release that covered roughly 600 HLA-typed donors contained approximately 300 gigabases of sequencing data and roughly 84 million unique TCR sequences. Donor age, sex, ethnicity and CMV serostatus were compiled alongside the repertoire data. An earlier analysis of a few hundred of the donors applied high-throughput TCR beta sequencing to assess whether each TCR beta V gene segment acted as functional or pseudogenic. In a later genetic analysis, genome-wide SNP genotypes for about 65% of the 666 donors were used, and that subset was treated as a discovery cohort. Using immunosequencing, the study profiled T cell repertoires from fewer than 700 subjects and related those repertoires to cytomegalovirus serostatus. The study was designed to test whether signatures of past pathogen exposure could be identified by cataloging public T cell receptors. The study combined high-throughput TCR immunosequencing, statistical association of individual TCRs with disease status, and machine learning to predict cytomegalovirus infection status. Roughly five DR-DQ haplotypes were handled as single units for association and clustering, since linkage in the cohort was strong. Among the roughly 380 genotyped donors, 81% belonged to the genetic ancestry cluster associated with self-reported Caucasian donors. What the study reported, not specific to this receptor: A later genetic analysis associated a missense DCLRE1C variant with V-gene and J-gene trimming of TCR beta chains, and an independent cohort replicated the association. A total of 150 to 200 TCR beta chains were listed by the study as associated with cytomegalovirus. When HLA alleles, especially DR and DQ, strongly co-occurred, attributing TCR associations to individual alleles was difficult. In a later analysis, HLA-associated TCR beta chains were found to be more clonally expanded and to have lower generation probabilities than equally common non-associated chains. Because counts were too low, under 20 rarely observed V segments, including chromosome 9 orphons, were left out of the earlier analysis of 500 to 650 of the donors. Several of the top co-occurrence clusters appeared to be linked to parvovirus B19, influenza, CMV and Epstein-Barr virus, according to a later analysis. Broadly in line with IMGT annotations, most TCR beta V segments showed up in productive rearrangements about 87% or about 30% of the time in an earlier analysis of approximately 640 of the donors. The authors suggested that the approach could potentially be generalized to other disease states and immunological phenotypes. In this cohort, only TCR beta chains were sequenced, and detectable features were limited by the absence of alpha or paired-chain data. In vitro tests confirmed that a few of the cytomegalovirus-associated TCR beta chains recognize cytomegalovirus antigens. A cluster of highly shared sequence variants was judged likely to represent a technical artifact of the sequencing pipeline. According to a later genetic analysis, donors in an Asian-associated ancestry cluster had fewer N-insertions in productive TCRs than the approximately 650-donor mean. The only immune exposure information available for the cohort was CMV serostatus. In a later analysis, around 17,000 TCR beta sequences were associated with specific HLA alleles at a false discovery rate of 0.05. Most TCR sequences were observed very rarely across donors, whereas some public TCRs were present in many individuals. Correlated functional status among segregating V segments might be attributable to linkage disequilibrium, but an unknown experimental factor could not be ruled out. Because HLA typing was unavailable for some donors at each locus, only the typed subset was used in association tests. Because the 87-base-pair reads could not distinguish some IMGT-functional V segments, including TRBV6-2 and TRBV6-3, those segments were excluded. Cytomegalovirus status was reported to be diagnosed by the classifier with high specificity and sensitivity in both the original and validation cohorts. In a later analysis, TCR association rates were found to vary across HLA loci, with the most associated TCRs seen for DRB1 alleles and the fewest for HLA-C alleles. The presence/absence analyses assumed that sequencing depth was roughly uniform across donors, and that assumption may not be true. A further reported finding was that TCR beta sequences accurately predicted the HLA-A and HLA-B alleles for most subjects in the first cohort. Most CMV-associated TCR beta chains appeared to be HLA-restricted in a later analysis, and the HLA associations seemed to be driven largely by CMV exposure.

The CDR3 starts with the cysteine, ends with the phenylalanine, and has 13 residues. The kept DNA is CDR3 alone, 39 bases in frame from the first base. The germline V gene specifies SGHRS as CDR1 and YFSETQ as CDR2. Compared with germline, V lacks 4 bases and J lacks 3 bases; bases without a gene match: 4. In total, approximately 690 healthy bone marrow donors made up the cohort. At the time of sampling, all cohort members were nominally healthy, though unrecorded immune exposures were likely present. The donor was CMV seropositive and was included in the group of 250 to 300 seropositive cohort members. Each donor provided a peripheral blood sample, and peripheral blood mononuclear cells were used for TCR beta sequencing. Genomic DNA was extracted from the blood cell samples with the Qiagen DNeasy Blood Extraction Kit. Receptor amplification or capture employed the immunoSEQ multiplex PCR assay. The multiplex PCR relied on a mix of 60 forward primers for TCR Vbeta segments and 13 reverse primers for TCR Jbeta segments. The CDR3 region of rearranged TCR beta genes was amplified from genomic DNA with a multiplex PCR assay. The Illumina HiSeq System was used to sequence the amplified TCR beta libraries as 87-base-pair reads. As for how the authors treated the data: In a later analysis, roughly 80 million unique TCR beta chains were counted across the approximately 670 repertoires, and around 10 million of these chains were shared by at least two donors. Raw reads were error-corrected and collapsed into unique sequences with a nearest-neighbor algorithm that merged closely related sequences to remove PCR and sequencing errors. To assign V, D and J gene segments, CDR3 sequences were aligned to IMGT reference sequences. For a sequence to be retained, at least a six-nucleotide match to both a V gene segment and a J gene segment was required. Rearrangements were classified as productive when the CDR3 lacked stop codons and remained in frame with V and J, and all other rearrangements were classified as non-productive. Following IMGT convention, CDR3 was defined as the stretch from the second conserved V-encoded cysteine to the conserved J-encoded phenylalanine. In an earlier analysis of more than 550 of the donors, sequences lacking an unambiguous match to a single V gene segment were excluded. An earlier analysis of 587 of the donors classified V segments as functional when productive rearrangements were above 56.7% and as segregating when the standard deviation between donors was above 5%. A statistical classification framework was built to diagnose cytomegalovirus status from the catalog of TCR beta chain sequences. V and J gene assignment, in a later analysis, came from comparing TCR nucleotide sequences with IMGT/GENE-DB human TR gene sequences. In a later analysis, CDR3 sequences and most-parsimonious VDJ recombination scenarios were assigned using the TCRdist pipeline. In a later analysis, each TCR beta chain was defined by its CDR3 amino acid sequence together with its V-gene family, and reads lacking a unique V-gene family were excluded. To address suspected cross-contamination and a sequencing artifact, a later analysis removed around 600 highly shared, low-generation-probability nucleotide sequences. For each public chain, a later analysis derived a clonal expansion index from normalized ranks of inferred template counts within each repertoire. Generation probabilities in a later analysis came from a VDJ recombination model fitted to out-of-frame rearrangements, and those results were checked against IGoR. A later analysis scored TCR-TCR, TCR-HLA and TCR-CMV co-occurrence with hypergeometric tests, applying a repertoire-size bias correction to TCR pairs. A later analysis estimated false discovery rates by permuting HLA or CMV assignments 20 times. In a later analysis, co-occurring TCRs were grouped using DBSCAN, and TCRdist sequence similarity was added for clustering within HLA-allele-positive subsets. Repertoires with fewer than 30,000 or more than 120,000 public chains were left out of co-occurrence clustering, as were a few repertoires with anomalous nucleotide sharing. TCRdb took over this immuneACCESS table, retaining in-frame rearrangements with V and J assigned. Such tables are incomplete; in checked studies, under half of the missing clones stem from an unresolved V gene, and the remainder is unexplained. The D gene and trimming were derived from the DNA, and the V and J assignments and clone size from that table. In all, the sample holds about 200,000 clones, and 75% to 90% of those were seen once. The ten top clones hold under 7.5% of the sample.

The sequencing sample was made of PBMCs. The chain employs TRBV5-1 and TRBJ2-7; the central 7 bases match TRBD2. The sequence came from a woman aged 45-65 years in good health and CMV-seropositive. The DNA sequence reads TGCGCCAGCAGCACCGGGACTATCTACGAGCAGTACTTC. It translates as CASSTGTIYEQYF.